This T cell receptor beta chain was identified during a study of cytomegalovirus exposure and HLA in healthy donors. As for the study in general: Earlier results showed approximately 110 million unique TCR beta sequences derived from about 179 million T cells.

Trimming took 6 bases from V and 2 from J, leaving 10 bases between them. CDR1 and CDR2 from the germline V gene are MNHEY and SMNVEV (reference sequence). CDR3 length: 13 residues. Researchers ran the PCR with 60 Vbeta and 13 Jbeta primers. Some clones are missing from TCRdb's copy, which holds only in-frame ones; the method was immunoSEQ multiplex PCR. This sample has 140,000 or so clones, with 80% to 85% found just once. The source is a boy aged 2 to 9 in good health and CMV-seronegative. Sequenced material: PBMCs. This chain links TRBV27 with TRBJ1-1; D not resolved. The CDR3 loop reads CASRPGSNTEAFF. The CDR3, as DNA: TGTGCCAGCAGGCCCGGGTCCAACACTGAAGCTTTCTTT.